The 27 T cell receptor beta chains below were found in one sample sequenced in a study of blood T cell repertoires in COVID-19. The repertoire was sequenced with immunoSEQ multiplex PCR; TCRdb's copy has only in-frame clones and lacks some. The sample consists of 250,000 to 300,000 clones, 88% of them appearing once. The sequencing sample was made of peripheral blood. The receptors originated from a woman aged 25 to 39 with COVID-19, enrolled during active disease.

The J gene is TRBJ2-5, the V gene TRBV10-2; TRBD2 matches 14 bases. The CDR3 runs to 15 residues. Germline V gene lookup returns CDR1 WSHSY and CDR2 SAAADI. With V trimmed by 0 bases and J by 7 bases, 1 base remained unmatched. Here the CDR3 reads CASSESGLAGGTQYF. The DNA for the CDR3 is TGCGCCAGCAGTGAGTCCGGACTAGCGGGAGGGACCCAGTACTTC.

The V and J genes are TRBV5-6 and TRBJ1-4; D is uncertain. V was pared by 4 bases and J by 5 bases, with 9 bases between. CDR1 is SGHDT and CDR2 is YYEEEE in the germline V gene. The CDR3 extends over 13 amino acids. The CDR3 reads CASSPWPNEKLFF. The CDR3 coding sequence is TGTGCCAGCAGCCCCTGGCCGAATGAAAAACTGTTTTTT. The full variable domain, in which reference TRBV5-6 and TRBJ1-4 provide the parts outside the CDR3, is DAGVTQSPTHLIKTRGQQVTLRCSPKSGHDTVSWYQQALGQGPQFIFQYYEEEERQRGNFPDRFSGHQFPNYSSELNVNALLLGDSALYLCASSPWPNEKLFFGSGTQLSVL.

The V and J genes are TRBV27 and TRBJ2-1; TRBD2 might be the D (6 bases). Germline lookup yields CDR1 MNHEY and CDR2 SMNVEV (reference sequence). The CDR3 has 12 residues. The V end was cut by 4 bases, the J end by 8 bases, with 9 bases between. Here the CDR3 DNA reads TGTGCCAGCAGTTCGCGGGGCCATGAGCAGTTCTTC. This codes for CASSSRGHEQFF.

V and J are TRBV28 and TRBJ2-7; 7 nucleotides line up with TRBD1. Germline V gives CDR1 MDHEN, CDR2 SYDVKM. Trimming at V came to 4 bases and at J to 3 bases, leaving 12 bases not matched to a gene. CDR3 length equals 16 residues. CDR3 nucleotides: TGTGCCAGCAGTTCCCCCGGACAGGCCTTTTACTACGAGCAGTACTTC. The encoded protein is CASSSPGQAFYYEQYF. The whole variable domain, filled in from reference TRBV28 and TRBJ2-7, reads DVKVTQSSRYLVKRTGEKVFLECVQDMDHENMFWYRQDPGLGLRLIYFSYDVKMKEKGDIPEGYSVSREKKERFSLILESASTNQTSMYLCASSSPGQAFYYEQYFGPGTRLTVT.

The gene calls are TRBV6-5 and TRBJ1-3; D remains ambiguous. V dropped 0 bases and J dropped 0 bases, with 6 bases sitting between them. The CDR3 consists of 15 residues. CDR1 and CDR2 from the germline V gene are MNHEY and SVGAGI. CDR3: CASSYSTPSGNTIYF. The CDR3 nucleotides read TGTGCCAGCAGTTACTCGACACCCTCTGGAAACACCATATATTTT.

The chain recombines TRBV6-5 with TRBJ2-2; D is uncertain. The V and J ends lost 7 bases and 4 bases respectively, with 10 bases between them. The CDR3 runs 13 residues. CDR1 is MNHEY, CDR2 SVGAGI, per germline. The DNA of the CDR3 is TGTGCCAGCAAACGGAGTCCCACCGGGGAGCTGTTTTTT. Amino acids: CASKRSPTGELFF.

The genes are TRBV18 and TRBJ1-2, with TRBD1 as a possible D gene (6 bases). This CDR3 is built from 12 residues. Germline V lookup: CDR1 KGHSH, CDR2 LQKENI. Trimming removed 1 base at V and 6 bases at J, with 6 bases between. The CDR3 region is CASSPQGDGYTF. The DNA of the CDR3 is TGTGCCAGCTCACCACAGGGGGATGGCTACACCTTC.

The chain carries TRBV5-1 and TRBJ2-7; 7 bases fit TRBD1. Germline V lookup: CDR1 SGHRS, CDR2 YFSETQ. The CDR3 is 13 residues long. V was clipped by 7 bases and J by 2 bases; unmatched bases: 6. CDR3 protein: CASGGGQAYEQYF. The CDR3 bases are TGCGCCAGCGGGGGCGGACAGGCCTACGAGCAGTACTTC.

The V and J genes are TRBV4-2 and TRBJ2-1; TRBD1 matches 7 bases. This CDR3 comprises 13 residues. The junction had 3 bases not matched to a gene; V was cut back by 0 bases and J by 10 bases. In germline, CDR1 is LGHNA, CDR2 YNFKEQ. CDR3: CASSQEQGLEQFF. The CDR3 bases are TGTGCCAGCAGCCAAGAACAGGGGTTGGAGCAGTTCTTC.

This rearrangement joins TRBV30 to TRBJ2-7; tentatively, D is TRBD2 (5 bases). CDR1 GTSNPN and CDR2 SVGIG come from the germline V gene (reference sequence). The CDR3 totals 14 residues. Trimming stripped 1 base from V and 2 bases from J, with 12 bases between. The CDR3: CAWSGGADPYEQYF. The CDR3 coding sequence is TGTGCCTGGAGTGGAGGAGCGGACCCCTACGAGCAGTACTTC.

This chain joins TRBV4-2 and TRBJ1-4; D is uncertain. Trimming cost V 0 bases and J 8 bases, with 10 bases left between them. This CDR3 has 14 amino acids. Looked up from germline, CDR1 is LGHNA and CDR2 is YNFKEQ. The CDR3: CASSQEYIGEKLFF. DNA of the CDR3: TGTGCCAGCAGCCAAGAGTACATCGGGGAAAAACTGTTTTTT.

CDR3 sequence (DNA): TGCGCCAGCAGCTTGGCCAAGGGGTGGGGAATAAATGAGCAGTTCTTC. Protein: CASSLAKGWGINEQFF. The V call is TRBV5-1, the J call TRBJ2-1, with D perhaps TRBD1 (5 bases). The V end lost 0 bases, the J end lost 7 bases, and 17 bases lay between the germline ends. CDR3 length equals 16 residues. The germline V gene has CDR1 SGHRS and CDR2 YFSETQ. The entire variable domain, with the rest obtained from reference TRBV5-1 and TRBJ2-1, is as follows: KAGVTQTPRYLIKTRGQQVTLSCSPISGHRSVSWYQQTPGQGLQFLFEYFSETQRNKGNFPGRFSGRQFSNSRSEMNVSTLELGDSALYLCASSLAKGWGINEQFFGPGTRLTVL.

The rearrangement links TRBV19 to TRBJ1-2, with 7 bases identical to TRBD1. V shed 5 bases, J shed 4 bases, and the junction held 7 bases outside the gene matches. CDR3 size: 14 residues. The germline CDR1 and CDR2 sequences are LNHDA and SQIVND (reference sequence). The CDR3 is CASSPRDSRYGYTF. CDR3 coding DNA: TGTGCCAGTAGTCCGAGGGACAGTCGCTATGGCTACACCTTC.

CDR3 nucleotide sequence: TGTGCCAGCAGCCCCCAAAGGGGCCTCCTTTATAGCAATCAGCCCCAGCATTTT. It is translated as CASSPQRGLLYSNQPQHF. The genes are TRBV28 and TRBJ1-5; perhaps TRBD1 as D (5 bases). The germline CDR1 and CDR2 sequences are MDHEN and SYDVKM. The CDR3 is made up of 18 amino acids. V dropped 6 bases and J dropped 0 bases, with 21 bases sitting between them.

The CDR3 sequence is CASSQNGGASTDTQYF. Here the CDR3 DNA reads TGCGCCAGCAGCCAAAACGGGGGGGCTAGCACAGATACGCAGTATTTT. This rearrangement joins TRBV4-3 to TRBJ2-3, with TRBD2 identical over 8 bases. CDR3 length: 16 residues. V trimming: 2 bases; J trimming: 0 bases; junction bases outside the gene matches: 4. CDR1 and CDR2 (germline): LGHNA, YSLEER.

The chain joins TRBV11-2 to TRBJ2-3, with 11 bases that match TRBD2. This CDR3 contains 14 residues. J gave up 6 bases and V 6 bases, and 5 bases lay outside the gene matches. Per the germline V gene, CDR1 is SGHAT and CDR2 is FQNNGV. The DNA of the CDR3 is TGTGCCAGCAGTTCGGGACTAGCGGACGATACGCAGTATTTT. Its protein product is CASSSGLADDTQYF.

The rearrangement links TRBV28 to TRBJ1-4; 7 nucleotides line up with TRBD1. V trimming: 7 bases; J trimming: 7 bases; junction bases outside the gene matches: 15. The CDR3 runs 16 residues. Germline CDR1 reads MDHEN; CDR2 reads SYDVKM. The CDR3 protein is CASNSHRDRDSEKLFF. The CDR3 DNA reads TGTGCCAGCAACTCACACCGAGACAGGGATAGTGAAAAACTGTTTTTT.

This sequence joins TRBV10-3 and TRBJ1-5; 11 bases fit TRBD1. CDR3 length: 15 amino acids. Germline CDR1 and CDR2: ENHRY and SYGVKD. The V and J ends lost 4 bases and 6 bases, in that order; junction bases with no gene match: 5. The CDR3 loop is CAISGGTGGTQPQHF. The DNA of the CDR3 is TGTGCCATCAGTGGGGGGACAGGGGGTACTCAGCCCCAGCATTTT.

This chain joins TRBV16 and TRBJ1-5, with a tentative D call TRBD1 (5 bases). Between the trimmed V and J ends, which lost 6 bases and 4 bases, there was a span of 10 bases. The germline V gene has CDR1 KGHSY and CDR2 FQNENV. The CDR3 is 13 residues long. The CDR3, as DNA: TGTGCCAGCAGATCCAGGGATAATCAGCCCCAGCATTTT. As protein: CASRSRDNQPQHF.

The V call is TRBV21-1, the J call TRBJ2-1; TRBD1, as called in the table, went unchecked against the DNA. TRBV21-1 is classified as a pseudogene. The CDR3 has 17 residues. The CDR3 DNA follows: TGTGCCAGCAGCAGGGGAGTGGACAGGGGGTTCTACAATGAGCAGTTCTTC. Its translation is CASSRGVDRGFYNEQFF.

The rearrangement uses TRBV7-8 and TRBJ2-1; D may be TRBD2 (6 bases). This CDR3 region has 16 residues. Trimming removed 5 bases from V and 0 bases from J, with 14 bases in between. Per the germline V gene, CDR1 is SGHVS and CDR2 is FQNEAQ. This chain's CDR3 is CASSLRDSSSYNEQFF. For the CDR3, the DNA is TGTGCCAGCAGCCTCCGGGACTCGAGCTCCTACAATGAGCAGTTCTTC.

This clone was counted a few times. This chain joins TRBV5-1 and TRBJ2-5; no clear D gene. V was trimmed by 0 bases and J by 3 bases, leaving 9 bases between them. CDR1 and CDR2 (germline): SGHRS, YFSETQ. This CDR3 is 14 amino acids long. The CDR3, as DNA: TGCGCCAGCAGCTTGGGTTTCACTGAAGAGACCCAGTACTTC. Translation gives CASSLGFTEETQYF.

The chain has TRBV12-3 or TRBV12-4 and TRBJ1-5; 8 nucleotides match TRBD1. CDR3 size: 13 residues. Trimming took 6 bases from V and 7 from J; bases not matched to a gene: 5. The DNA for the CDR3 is TGTGCCAGCAGCTTTAACAGGGGGCAGCCCCAGCATTTT. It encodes CASSFNRGQPQHF.

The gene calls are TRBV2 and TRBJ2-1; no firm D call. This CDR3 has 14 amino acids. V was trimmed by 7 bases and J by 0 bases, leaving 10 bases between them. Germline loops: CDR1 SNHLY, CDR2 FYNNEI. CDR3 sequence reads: CASNPELSYNEQFF. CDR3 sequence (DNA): TGTGCCAGCAATCCGGAGCTCTCCTACAATGAGCAGTTCTTC.

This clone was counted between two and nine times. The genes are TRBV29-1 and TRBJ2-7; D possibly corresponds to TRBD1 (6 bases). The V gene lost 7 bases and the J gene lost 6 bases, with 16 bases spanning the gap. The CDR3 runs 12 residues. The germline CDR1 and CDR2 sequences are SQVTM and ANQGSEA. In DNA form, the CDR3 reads TGCAGCGCTGGTCATACAGGGTTCGAGCAGTACTTC. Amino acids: CSAGHTGFEQYF.

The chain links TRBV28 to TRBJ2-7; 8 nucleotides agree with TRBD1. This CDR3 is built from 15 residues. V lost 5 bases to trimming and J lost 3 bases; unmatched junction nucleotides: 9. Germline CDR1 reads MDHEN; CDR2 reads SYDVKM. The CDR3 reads CASSLSGGDGYEQYF. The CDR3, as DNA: TGTGCCAGCAGTCTCTCAGGGGGCGACGGCTACGAGCAGTACTTC.

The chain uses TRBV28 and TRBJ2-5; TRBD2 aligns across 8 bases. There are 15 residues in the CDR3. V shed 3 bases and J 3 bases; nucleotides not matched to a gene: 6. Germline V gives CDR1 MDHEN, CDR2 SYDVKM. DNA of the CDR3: TGTGCCAGCAGTTTCCCGACTAGCGCCAAAGAGACCCAGTACTTC. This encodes CASSFPTSAKETQYF.